The 29 T cell receptor beta chains below all came from one sample that was sequenced in a study of T-cell reconstitution after alpha-beta-depleted transplantation in children. Preparing the TCRbeta library involved the use of unique molecular identifiers. TCRdb re-derived calls from the PCR reads in MiXCR, one entry per CDR3 protein. This table has 140,000 or so distinct CDR3 sequences, about 8.8% appearing once. Material: PBMCs, mostly from graft donor cells, obtained 180 days after TCRalphabeta/CD19-depleted stem cell transplant. The receptors shown here come from a female patient between 2 and 15 years old who had a stem cell transplant for congenital amegakaryocytic thrombocytopenia, so the T cells may come from the graft donor.

This chain links TRBV30 with TRBJ2-1; 8 nucleotides line up with TRBD2. The germline V gene encodes CDR1 GTSNPN and CDR2 SVGIG (reference sequence). J lost 14 bases, V lost 3 bases, and 6 bases had no gene match. The CDR3 extends over 11 amino acids. CDR3 loop: CAWRGGGRKFF. As DNA, the CDR3 is TGTGCCTGGAGAGGCGGCGGGAGGAAGTTCTTC. The full variable domain, rest sourced from reference TRBV30 and TRBJ2-1, is SQTIHQWPATLVQPVGSPLSLECTVEGTSNPNLYWYRQAAGRGLQLLFYSVGIGQISSEVPQNLSASRPQDRQFILSSKKLLLSDSGFYLCAWRGGGRKFFGPGTRLTVL.

The rearrangement uses TRBV24-1 and TRBJ2-2, with 8 bases aligning to TRBD1. Unmatched junction bases numbered 2, after V lost 2 bases and J lost 1 base. Per the germline V gene, CDR1 is KGHDR and CDR2 is SFDVKD. There are 16 residues in the CDR3. CDR3 DNA: TGTGCCACCAGTGATTCGGGACAGGAGAACACCGGGGAGCTGTTTTTT. This codes for CATSDSGQENTGELFF.

Many counts were recorded for this clonotype. This chain links TRBV28 with TRBJ2-5, with TRBD2 identical over 13 bases. V was clipped by 2 bases and J by 5 bases; unmatched bases: 5. The CDR3 sequence is 16 residues long. Germline CDR1 MDHEN, CDR2 SYDVKM. The CDR3 region is CASSLKLAGGRETQYF. CDR3 DNA sequence: TGTGCCAGCAGTTTAAAACTAGCGGGGGGGCGGGAGACCCAGTACTTC.

This chain joins TRBV5-4 and TRBJ2-1; TRBD2 matches 8 bases. The CDR3 consists of 18 residues. The junction had 12 bases not matched to a gene; V was cut back by 0 bases and J by 4 bases. CDR1 is SGHNT and CDR2 is YYREEE in the germline V gene (reference sequence). The chain's CDR3 is CASSLVWSGSAFYNEQFF. As DNA, the CDR3 is TGTGCCAGCAGCTTGGTGTGGAGCGGGAGTGCCTTTTACAATGAGCAGTTCTTC.

This clonotype showed up many times. This chain links TRBV20-1 with TRBJ1-6; D is possibly TRBD1 (5 bases). Deletions cut 6 bases from V and 7 bases from J, with 13 bases between. Germline V gives CDR1 DFQATT, CDR2 SNEGSKA (reference sequence). The CDR3 sequence is 13 residues long. The chain's CDR3 is CSAKTATNSPLHF. As DNA, the CDR3 is TGCAGTGCCAAGACAGCAACCAATTCACCCCTCCACTTT.

This chain uses TRBV12-3 or TRBV12-4 with TRBJ1-1; D might be TRBD1 (6 bases). The V gene lost 6 bases and the J gene lost 4 bases, with 12 bases spanning the gap. This CDR3 is built from 13 residues. CDR3 residues: CASRRTGSTEAFF. Written as DNA, the CDR3 is TGTGCCAGCAGGAGAACAGGGAGCACTGAAGCTTTCTTT.

This clonotype appeared many times. This chain links TRBV28 with TRBJ1-1; unclear D gene. This CDR3 contains 14 residues. Looked up from germline, CDR1 is MDHEN and CDR2 is SYDVKM. V was shortened by 2 bases and J by 3 bases, with 10 bases between the two germline ends. The CDR3 DNA reads TGTGCCAGCAGTTTAGGCCGCAAGGACACTGAAGCTTTCTTT. It translates to CASSLGRKDTEAFF.

This clonotype was recorded at least ten times. The V gene is TRBV7-3, the J gene TRBJ2-2; 10 nucleotides match TRBD1. The junction had 5 bases not matched to a gene; V was cut back by 1 base and J by 6 bases. Looked up from germline, CDR1 is SGHTA and CDR2 is FQGTGA. This CDR3 has 16 amino acids. CDR3 sequence reads: CASSLMGQGPAGELFF. CDR3 coding DNA: TGTGCCAGCAGCTTAATGGGACAGGGGCCCGCCGGGGAGCTGTTTTTT. The full variable domain, completed using reference TRBV7-3 and TRBJ2-2, is GAGVSQTPSNKVTEKGKYVELRCDPISGHTALYWYRQSLGQGPEFLIYFQGTGAADDSGLPNDRFFAVRPEGSVSTLKIQRTERGDSAVYLCASSLMGQGPAGELFFGEGSRLTVL.

This clonotype was counted a few times. The rearrangement joins TRBV7-9 to TRBJ2-3; either TRBD1 or TRBD2 may supply D (5 bases each). V shed 5 bases and J shed 2 bases, with 11 bases lying between them. The CDR3 has 14 residues. Germline assignment: CDR1 SEHNR and CDR2 FQNEAQ (reference sequence). Here the CDR3 DNA reads TGTGCCAGCAGCCGGGACGCAACCACAGATACGCAGTATTTT. It specifies CASSRDATTDTQYF.

Ten or more counts support this clonotype. Here the CDR3 DNA reads TGTGCCACCAGTGACCCCGGGCTTCCTAACTACAATGAGCAGTTCTTC. Protein: CATSDPGLPNYNEQFF. V is TRBV24-1 and J is TRBJ2-1; no reliable D call. With 4 bases removed from V and 3 bases from J, the gap between germline ends came to 15 bases. The CDR3 is 16 amino acids. Germline assignment: CDR1 KGHDR and CDR2 SFDVKD.

As DNA, the CDR3 is TGTGCCAGCAGCTTGGTTGGACAGGGTATCAACGAAGCTTTCTTT. Amino acid sequence: CASSLVGQGINEAFF. The chain is built from TRBV5-4 and TRBJ1-1; 8 nucleotides align to TRBD1. V dropped 0 bases and J dropped 8; count of bases not matched to a gene: 9. From germline, CDR1 is SGHNT and CDR2 YYREEE (reference sequence). The CDR3 consists of 15 residues.

This clonotype was counted many times. J is TRBJ2-1 and V is TRBV20-1; no definite D call. This CDR3 spans 10 amino acids. V dropped 2 bases and J dropped 8 bases, with 4 bases sitting between them. Germline CDR1 and CDR2: DFQATT and SNEGSKA (reference sequence). DNA for the CDR3: TGCAGTGCTAGAAGGGATGAGCAGTTCTTC. It is translated as CSARRDEQFF.

V gene TRBV9 combines with J gene TRBJ1-3, with D uncertain. CDR3 length: 14 residues. V was clipped by 4 bases and J by 7 bases, with 15 bases between them. In germline, CDR1 is SGDLS, CDR2 YYNGEE. The CDR3 spells CASSTRPLPNTIYF. CDR3 nucleotides: TGTGCCAGCAGCACGAGACCCTTGCCGAACACCATATATTTT.

The sample holds many counts of this clonotype. V gene TRBV21-1 combines with J gene TRBJ2-7. TRBV21-1 is described as a pseudogene. CDR3 length equals 13 residues. The CDR3 loop is CASSTRQTREQYF. The CDR3 DNA reads TGTGCCAGCAGCACAAGACAGACACGCGAGCAGTACTTC.

This clonotype has a count of ten or more. The genes are TRBV19 and TRBJ2-7, with 7 positions matching TRBD1. In germline, CDR1 is LNHDA, CDR2 SQIVND (reference sequence). Trimming at V came to 8 bases and at J to 4 bases, leaving 8 bases not matched to a gene. The CDR3 has 13 residues. The CDR3 DNA reads TGTGCCAGTCGGAGGACAGGAGAGTACGAGCAGTACTTC. Its translation is CASRRTGEYEQYF.

The genes are TRBV12-3 or TRBV12-4 and TRBJ2-3; 9 nucleotides match TRBD2. The CDR3 has 19 residues. Germline trimming cut 2 bases from V and 0 bases from J; bases unmatched to any gene: 12. In DNA, the CDR3 is TGTGCCAGCAGTTTAAGAGGCGGGAGGGCCGATCTTAGCACAGATACGCAGTATTTT. This gives the protein CASSLRGGRADLSTDTQYF.

This clonotype was counted ten times or more. DNA for the CDR3: TGCAGTGCCAGGGACGGGTCATTCCTTTTGAACACTGAAGCTTTCTTT. This encodes CSARDGSFLLNTEAFF. The chain joins TRBV20-1 to TRBJ1-1; D is possibly TRBD1 (5 bases). The CDR3 runs to 16 residues. Germline loops: CDR1 DFQATT, CDR2 SNEGSKA (reference sequence). Trimming removed 6 bases from V and 0 bases from J, with 20 bases in between.

This clonotype has a count of ten or more. This chain connects TRBV29-1 to TRBJ1-2; D not resolved. The length of the CDR3 is 12 residues. Trimming pared 5 bases from V and 7 bases from J, leaving 14 bases between. The germline V gene encodes CDR1 SQVTM and CDR2 ANQGSEA. CDR3 sequence: CSVRQEGGGYTF. CDR3 DNA sequence: TGCAGCGTTAGGCAGGAAGGAGGTGGCTACACCTTC.

This chain uses TRBV12-3 or TRBV12-4 with TRBJ1-2, with D possibly being TRBD1 (6 bases). CDR3 length equals 13 residues. V was pared by 2 bases and J by 8 bases, with 12 bases between. In nucleotides, the CDR3 is TGTGCCAGCAGTTTATACAGGGAGTGGGGCTACACCTTC. This translates into CASSLYREWGYTF.

The V and J genes are TRBV2 and TRBJ2-2; the D is unclear. CDR3 length equals 13 residues. Germline assignment: CDR1 SNHLY and CDR2 FYNNEI. V lost 4 bases to trimming and J lost 4 bases, with 7 bases between them. CDR3 nucleotides: TGTGCCAGCAGTGTCATTGGCACCGGGGAGCTGTTTTTT. Translation gives CASSVIGTGELFF.

The sample holds many counts of this clonotype. The chain has TRBV19 and TRBJ2-7; TRBD2 matches 8 bases. From germline, CDR1 is LNHDA and CDR2 SQIVND (reference sequence). With V trimmed by 4 bases and J by 3 bases, 11 bases remained unmatched. The CDR3 is made up of 16 amino acids. In nucleotides, the CDR3 is TGTGCCAGTAGTACGCGAGCGGGAGTTAGTATCTACGAGCAGTACTTC. Encoded protein: CASSTRAGVSIYEQYF. Full variable domain (missing parts from reference TRBV19 and TRBJ2-7): DGGITQSPKYLFRKEGQNVTLSCEQNLNHDAMYWYRQDPGQGLRLIYYSQIVNDFQKGDIAEGYSVSREKKESFPLTVTSAQKNPTAFYLCASSTRAGVSIYEQYFGPGTRLTVT.

This clonotype was detected many times. CDR3 DNA: TGCAGCGTTGATTCTCTTAGGGACTATGGCTACACCTTC. As protein: CSVDSLRDYGYTF. This chain links TRBV29-1 with TRBJ1-2; D uncertain. Per germline, CDR1 SQVTM and CDR2 ANQGSEA. The CDR3 runs 13 residues. The ends were cut back, 3 bases at V and 3 bases at J, with 11 bases in the middle.

The CDR3 sequence is CASSPQRTGPYEQYF. The DNA of the CDR3 is TGTGCCAGCAGCCCCCAGCGGACAGGACCCTACGAGCAGTACTTC. This sequence joins TRBV4-2 and TRBJ2-7; TRBD1 matches 7 bases. The CDR3 totals 15 residues. V shed 4 bases and J 2 bases; nucleotides not matched to a gene: 8. Germline assignment: CDR1 LGHNA and CDR2 YNFKEQ.

This clonotype was observed at least ten times. The chain couples TRBV13 to TRBJ2-7; 8 bases fit TRBD1. Per the germline V gene, CDR1 is PRHDT and CDR2 is FYEKMQ (reference sequence). This CDR3 contains 13 residues. V shed 5 bases, J shed 3 bases, and the junction held 3 bases outside the gene matches. The CDR3, as DNA: TGTGCCAGCAGCCCCGGACAGGGCTACGAGCAGTACTTC. This sequence encodes CASSPGQGYEQYF.

This clonotype was seen many times. The rearrangement joins TRBV5-1 to TRBJ1-1; D gene uncertain. V shed 4 bases and J shed 4 bases, with 14 bases lying between them. The CDR3 sequence is 14 residues long. Germline V gene lookup returns CDR1 SGHRS and CDR2 YFSETQ. CDR3 sequence reads: CASSRLSGVTEAFF. DNA for the CDR3: TGCGCCAGCAGCCGCCTCTCCGGGGTCACTGAAGCTTTCTTT. Looking up the rest from reference TRBV5-1 and TRBJ1-1 gives the full variable domain: KAGVTQTPRYLIKTRGQQVTLSCSPISGHRSVSWYQQTPGQGLQFLFEYFSETQRNKGNFPGRFSGRQFSNSRSEMNVSTLELGDSALYLCASSRLSGVTEAFFGQGTRLTVV.

This clonotype has a count of ten or more. The V gene is TRBV3-1, the J gene TRBJ2-5, with 8 positions matching TRBD2. The CDR3 loop spans 19 amino acids. Germline V gene lookup returns CDR1 LGHDT and CDR2 YNNKEL (reference sequence). V was clipped by 2 bases and J by 2 bases; unmatched bases: 16. The CDR3: CASSQWAGRAGGIQETQYF. The CDR3 coding sequence is TGTGCCAGCAGCCAATGGGCCGGGCGCGCGGGAGGCATACAAGAGACCCAGTACTTC.

This clonotype was counted a few times. The rearrangement uses TRBV7-9 and TRBJ2-1; weak D call: TRBD2 (5 bases). This CDR3 comprises 12 residues. Germline CDR1 is SEHNR and CDR2 is FQNEAQ (reference sequence). Trimming left V 3 bases short and J 7 bases short, with 7 bases between. The CDR3 loop is CASSLTMNEQFF. CDR3 DNA sequence: TGTGCCAGCAGCTTGACTATGAATGAGCAGTTCTTC.

This clonotype appeared a few times. CDR3 region: CASRRAGGPTYEQYF. DNA for the CDR3: TGTGCCAGCAGAAGAGCGGGAGGTCCTACCTACGAGCAGTACTTC. This chain uses TRBV2 with TRBJ2-7; 9 bases map to TRBD2. V dropped 6 bases and J dropped 2; count of bases not matched to a gene: 8. This CDR3 is built from 15 residues. Per the germline V gene, CDR1 is SNHLY and CDR2 is FYNNEI.

This clonotype was counted between two and nine times. The chain employs TRBV12-3 or TRBV12-4 and TRBJ1-2; tentatively, D is TRBD1 (5 bases). V lost 6 bases and J 5 bases, leaving 19 bases between the germline ends. This CDR3 comprises 15 residues. For the CDR3, the DNA is TGTGCCAGCAGATTACGCGGGGCTCCCGCTTATGGCTACACCTTC. Translation gives CASRLRGAPAYGYTF.